This TCR beta chain was documented in a study of STAT3 mutations in large granular lymphocyte leukemia. As for the study in general: Roughly half the longitudinally sequenced T-LGLL patients had canonical STAT3 mutations. Findings and caveats of the study: Some patients had dominant TCR clones larger than their STAT3 mutant burden. Every T-LGLL patient had at least one immunodominant TCRbeta clonotype.

Regarding this clone: What it recognizes is unknown.

Profiling relied on immunoSEQ multiplex PCR, and the TCRdb table lists in-frame clones only, not all of them. The sample lists more than 3,500 clones, roughly 82% occurring once. CDR1 and CDR2 from the germline V gene are LGHNT and FRNRAP. CDR3 length: 18 residues. With 0 bases clipped from V and 4 bases from J, the junction kept 13 bases outside the gene matches. The V and J genes are TRBV12-5 and TRBJ1-2; the match to TRBD1 covers 8 bases. The specimen was peripheral blood mononuclear cells. The clonotype was recovered from a boy between 10 and 17 years old with T-cell large granular lymphocyte leukemia. Some clones in this sample may be carry-over from other donors' samples. The CDR3 loop is CASGLVILSRDRSYGYTF. The CDR3, as DNA: TGTGCTAGTGGTTTGGTAATACTCAGTCGGGACAGGTCCTATGGCTACACCTTC.